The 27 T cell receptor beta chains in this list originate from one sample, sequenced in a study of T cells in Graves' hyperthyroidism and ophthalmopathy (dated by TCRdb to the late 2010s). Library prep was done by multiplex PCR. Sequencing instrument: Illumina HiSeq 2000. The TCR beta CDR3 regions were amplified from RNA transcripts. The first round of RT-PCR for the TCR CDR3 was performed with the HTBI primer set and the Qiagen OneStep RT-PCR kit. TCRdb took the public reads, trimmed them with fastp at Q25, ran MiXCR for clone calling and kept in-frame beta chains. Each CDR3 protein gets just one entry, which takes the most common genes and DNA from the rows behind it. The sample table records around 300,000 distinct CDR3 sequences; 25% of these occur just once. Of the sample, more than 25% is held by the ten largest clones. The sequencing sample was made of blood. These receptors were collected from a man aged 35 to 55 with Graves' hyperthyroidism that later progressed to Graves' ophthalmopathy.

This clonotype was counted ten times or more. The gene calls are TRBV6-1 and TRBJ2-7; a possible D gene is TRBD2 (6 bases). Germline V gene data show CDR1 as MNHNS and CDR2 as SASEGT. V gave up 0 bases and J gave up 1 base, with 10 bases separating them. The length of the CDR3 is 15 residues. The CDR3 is CASSEALGGSYEQYF. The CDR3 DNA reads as TGTGCCAGCAGTGAAGCGCTGGGGGGATCCTACGAGCAGTACTTC.

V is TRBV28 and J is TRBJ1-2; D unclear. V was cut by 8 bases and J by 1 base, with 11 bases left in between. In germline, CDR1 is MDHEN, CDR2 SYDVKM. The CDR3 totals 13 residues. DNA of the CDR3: TGTGCCAGCCTTCCCCCTCATAACTATGGCTACACCTTC. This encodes CASLPPHNYGYTF.

The CDR3 region has the DNA TGTGCCAGCAGCTTAGGGGCGGGAGGACACTACGAGCAGTACTTC. This translates into CASSLGAGGHYEQYF. The chain links TRBV7-6 to TRBJ2-7; 8 nucleotides align to TRBD2. V dropped 1 base and J dropped 3; count of bases not matched to a gene: 5. Germline CDR1 reads SGHVS; CDR2 reads FNYEAQ. The CDR3 runs 15 residues.

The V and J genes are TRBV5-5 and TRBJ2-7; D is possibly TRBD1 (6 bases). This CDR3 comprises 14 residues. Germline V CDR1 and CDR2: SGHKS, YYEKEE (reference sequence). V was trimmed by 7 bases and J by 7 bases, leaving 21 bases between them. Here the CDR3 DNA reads TGTGCCAGCCGATTCCGGACAGCGATGGGTGAGCAGTACTTC. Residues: CASRFRTAMGEQYF.

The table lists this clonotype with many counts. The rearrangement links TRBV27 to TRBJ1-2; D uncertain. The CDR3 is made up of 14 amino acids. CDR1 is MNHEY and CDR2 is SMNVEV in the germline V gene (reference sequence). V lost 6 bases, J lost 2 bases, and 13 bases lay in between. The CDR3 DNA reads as TGTGCCAGCAGGGCTGTGGGCCGCAACTATGGCTACACCTTC. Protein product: CASRAVGRNYGYTF.

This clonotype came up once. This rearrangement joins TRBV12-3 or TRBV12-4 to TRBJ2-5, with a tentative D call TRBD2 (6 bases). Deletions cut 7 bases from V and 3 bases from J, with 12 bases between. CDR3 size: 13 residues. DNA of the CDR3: TGTGCCAGCATGTTCAGGGAGGAAGAGACCCAGTACTTC. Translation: CASMFREEETQYF.

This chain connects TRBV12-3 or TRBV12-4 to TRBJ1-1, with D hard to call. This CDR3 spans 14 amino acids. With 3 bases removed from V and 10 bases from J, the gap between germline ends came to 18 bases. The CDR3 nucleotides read TGTGCCAGCAGTTTCGGTAGGGCAGTGATCGGAGCTTTCTTT. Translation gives CASSFGRAVIGAFF.

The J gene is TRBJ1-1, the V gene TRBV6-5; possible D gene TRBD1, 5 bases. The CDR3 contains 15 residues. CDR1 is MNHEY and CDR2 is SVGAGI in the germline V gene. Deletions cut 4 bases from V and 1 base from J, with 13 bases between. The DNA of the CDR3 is TGTGCCAGCAGTTGGGACGGGGGAGGGAACACTGAAGCTTTCTTT. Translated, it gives CASSWDGGGNTEAFF.

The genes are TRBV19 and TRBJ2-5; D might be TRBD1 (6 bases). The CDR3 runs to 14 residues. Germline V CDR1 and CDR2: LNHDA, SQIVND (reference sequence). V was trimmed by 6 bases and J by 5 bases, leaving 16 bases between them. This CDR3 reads CASRSRGDGETQYF. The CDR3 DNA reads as TGTGCCAGTAGATCCAGGGGTGATGGCGAGACCCAGTACTTC.

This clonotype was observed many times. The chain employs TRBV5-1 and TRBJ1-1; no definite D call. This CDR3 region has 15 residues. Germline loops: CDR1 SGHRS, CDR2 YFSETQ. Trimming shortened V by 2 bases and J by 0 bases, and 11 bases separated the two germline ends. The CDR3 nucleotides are TGCGCCAGCAGCTTAAGTGGCAGCATGAACACTGAAGCTTTCTTT. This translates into CASSLSGSMNTEAFF.

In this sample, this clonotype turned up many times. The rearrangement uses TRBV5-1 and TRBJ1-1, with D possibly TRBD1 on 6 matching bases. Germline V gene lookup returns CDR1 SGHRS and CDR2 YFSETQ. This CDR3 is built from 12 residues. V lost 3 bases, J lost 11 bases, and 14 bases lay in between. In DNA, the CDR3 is TGCGCCAGCAGCTCAGCAGGGGTTTGGGCTTTCTTT. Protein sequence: CASSSAGVWAFF.

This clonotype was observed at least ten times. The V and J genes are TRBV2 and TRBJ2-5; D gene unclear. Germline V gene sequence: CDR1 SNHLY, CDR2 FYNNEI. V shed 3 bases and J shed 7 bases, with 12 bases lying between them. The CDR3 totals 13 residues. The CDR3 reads CASSDPLSGTQYF. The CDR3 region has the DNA TGTGCCAGCAGTGACCCCCTGTCGGGGACCCAGTACTTC.

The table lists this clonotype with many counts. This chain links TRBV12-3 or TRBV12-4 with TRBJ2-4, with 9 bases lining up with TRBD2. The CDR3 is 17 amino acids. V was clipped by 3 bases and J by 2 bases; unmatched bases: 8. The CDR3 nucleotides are TGTGCCAGCAGTTTCTATAGCGGGAGCTCTACCAAAAACATTCAGTACTTC. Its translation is CASSFYSGSSTKNIQYF.

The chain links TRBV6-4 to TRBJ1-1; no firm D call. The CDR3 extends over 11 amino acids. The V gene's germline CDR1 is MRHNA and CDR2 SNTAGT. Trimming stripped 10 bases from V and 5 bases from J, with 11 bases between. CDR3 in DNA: TGTGCCACTAAGGTGGGAACTGAAGCTTTCTTT. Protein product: CATKVGTEAFF.

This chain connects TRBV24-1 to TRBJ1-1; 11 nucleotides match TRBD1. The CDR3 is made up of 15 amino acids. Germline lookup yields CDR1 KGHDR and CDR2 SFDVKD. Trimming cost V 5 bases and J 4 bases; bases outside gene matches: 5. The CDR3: CATSGTGGGSTEAFF. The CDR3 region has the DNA TGTGCCACCAGTGGGACAGGGGGCGGTAGCACTGAAGCTTTCTTT.

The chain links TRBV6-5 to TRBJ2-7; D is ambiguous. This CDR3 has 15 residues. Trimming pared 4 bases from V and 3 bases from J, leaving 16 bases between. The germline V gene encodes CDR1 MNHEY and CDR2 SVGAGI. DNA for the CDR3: TGTGCCAGCAGTTTAGTAGGCAGCGCCGTCTACGAGCAGTACTTC. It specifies CASSLVGSAVYEQYF.

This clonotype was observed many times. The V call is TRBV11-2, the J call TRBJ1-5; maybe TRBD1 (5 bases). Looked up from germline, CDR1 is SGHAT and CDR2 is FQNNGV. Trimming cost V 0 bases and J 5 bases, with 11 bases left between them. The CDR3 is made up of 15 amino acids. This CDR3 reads CASSLDGAGYQPQHF. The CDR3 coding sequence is TGTGCCAGCAGCTTAGATGGGGCAGGGTATCAGCCCCAGCATTTT.

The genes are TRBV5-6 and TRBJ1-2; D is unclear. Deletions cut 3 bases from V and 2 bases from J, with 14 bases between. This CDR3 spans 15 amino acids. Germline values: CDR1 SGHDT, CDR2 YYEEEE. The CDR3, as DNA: TGTGCCAGCAGCTGGGGAGACCGTACAAACTATGGCTACACCTTC. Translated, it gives CASSWGDRTNYGYTF.

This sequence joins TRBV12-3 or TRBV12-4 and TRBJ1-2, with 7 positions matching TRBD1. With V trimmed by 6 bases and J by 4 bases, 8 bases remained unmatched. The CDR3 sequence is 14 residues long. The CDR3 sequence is CASSLHGTAYGYTF. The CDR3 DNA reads TGTGCCAGCAGCCTACACGGGACAGCCTATGGCTACACCTTC.

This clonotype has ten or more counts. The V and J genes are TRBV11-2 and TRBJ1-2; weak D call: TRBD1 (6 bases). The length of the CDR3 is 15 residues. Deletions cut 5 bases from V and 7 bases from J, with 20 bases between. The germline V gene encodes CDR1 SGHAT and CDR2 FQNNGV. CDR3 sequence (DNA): TGTGCCAGCAGCCAAACAGGGCTCACTGGGGGTGGCTACACCTTC. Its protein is CASSQTGLTGGGYTF.

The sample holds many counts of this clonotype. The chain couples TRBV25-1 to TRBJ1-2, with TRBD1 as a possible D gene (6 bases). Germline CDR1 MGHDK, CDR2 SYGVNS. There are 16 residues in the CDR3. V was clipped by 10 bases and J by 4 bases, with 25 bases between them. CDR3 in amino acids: CATQGGQDVPSYGYTF. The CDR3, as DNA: TGTGCCACCCAAGGGGGACAAGACGTGCCTTCCTATGGCTACACCTTC.

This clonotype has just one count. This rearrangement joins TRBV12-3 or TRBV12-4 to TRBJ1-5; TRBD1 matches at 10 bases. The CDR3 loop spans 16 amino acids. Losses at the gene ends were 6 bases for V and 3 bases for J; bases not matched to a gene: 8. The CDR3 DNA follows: TGTGCCAGCAGCCGGGACAGGGGAGGGGTCAATCAGCCCCAGCATTTT. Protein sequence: CASSRDRGGVNQPQHF.

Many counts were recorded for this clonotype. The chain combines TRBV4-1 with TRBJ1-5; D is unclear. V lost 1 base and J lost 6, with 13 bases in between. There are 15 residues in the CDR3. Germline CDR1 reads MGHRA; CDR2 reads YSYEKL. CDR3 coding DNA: TGCGCCAGCAGCCAAGCTGGCGGCTTAGGTCAGCCCCAGCATTTT. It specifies CASSQAGGLGQPQHF.

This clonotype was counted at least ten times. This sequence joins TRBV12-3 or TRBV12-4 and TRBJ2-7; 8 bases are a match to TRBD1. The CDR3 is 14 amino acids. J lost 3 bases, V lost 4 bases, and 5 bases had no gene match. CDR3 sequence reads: CASSSTGVSYEQYF. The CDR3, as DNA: TGTGCCAGCAGTTCGACAGGGGTAAGCTACGAGCAGTACTTC.

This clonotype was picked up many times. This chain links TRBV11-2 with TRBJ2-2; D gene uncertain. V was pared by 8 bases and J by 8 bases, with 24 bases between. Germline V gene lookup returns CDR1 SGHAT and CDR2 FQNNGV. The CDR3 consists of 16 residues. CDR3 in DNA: TGTGCCAGCGGTGCCGCGGAGTCGACTTTTTGGGGGGAGCTGTTTTTT. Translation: CASGAAESTFWGELFF.

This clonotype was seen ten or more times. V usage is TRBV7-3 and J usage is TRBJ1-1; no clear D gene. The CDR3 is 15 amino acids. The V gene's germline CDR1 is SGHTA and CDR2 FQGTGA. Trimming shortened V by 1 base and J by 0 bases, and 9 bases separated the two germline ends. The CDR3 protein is CASSLMPGLNTEAFF. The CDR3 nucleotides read TGTGCCAGCAGCTTAATGCCAGGCCTGAACACTGAAGCTTTCTTT.

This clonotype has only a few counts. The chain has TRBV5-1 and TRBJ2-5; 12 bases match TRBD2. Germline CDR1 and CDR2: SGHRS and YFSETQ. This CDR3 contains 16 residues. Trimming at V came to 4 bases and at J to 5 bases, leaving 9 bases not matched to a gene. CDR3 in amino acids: CASSLRLAGDGETQYF. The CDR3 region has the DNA TGCGCCAGCAGCCTAAGACTAGCGGGAGATGGGGAGACCCAGTACTTC.